This T cell receptor beta chain was retrieved from a study of CD8+ T cells in alopecia areata (dated by TCRdb to 2017 to 2018). For the wider study: The treated patients took part in an open-label pilot trial in which moderate-to-severe alopecia areata was treated with oral tofacitinib at 5 to 10 mg twice daily. Patients stayed on tofacitinib for 6 to 18 months and then had 6 months of follow-up off drug so that delayed response and recurrence could be assessed. The study used high-throughput TCRbeta sequencing to examine T cell clonal expansion in alopecia areata, in both the C3H/HeJ mouse model and human patients. On the human side, TCRbeta sequencing was run on scalp tissue and on sorted CD4+ and CD8+ peripheral blood T cells from healthy controls and from alopecia areata patients with either patchy or totalis/universalis disease. Patients on tofacitinib were biopsied at baseline and after 4 and 24 weeks of treatment, and several of the patients also had a later scalp biopsy. Clonality in the scalp was compared among normal scalp (n=4), patchy alopecia areata scalp (n=8), and alopecia totalis/universalis scalp (n=8). RNA was obtained with the PAXgene miRNA kit for fixed scalp, the miRNeasy kit for PBMCs, and the RNeasy kit for mouse skin. immunoSEQ multiplex PCR using 35 Vbeta forward primers and 13 Jbeta reverse primers was used to amplify TCRbeta CDR3 regions. The investigation overall reported the following: Compared with normal scalp, lesional scalp, particularly in alopecia totalis/universalis, had higher clonality and more expanded CD8+ clones, which suggests antigenic drive. Shared TCR sequences between patients were less evident than in mice, which may be partly attributable to HLA diversity in the patient population. Resident alphabeta T cells in normal human skin are also sequenced, complicating scalp TCR repertoire analysis, unlike mouse skin dominated by gammadelta T cells.

Library construction relied on the immunoSEQ multiplex PCR assay. For TCR sequencing, RNA was extracted from every sample and reverse transcribed into cDNA to serve as template. SuperScript III was used for first-strand cDNA synthesis, primed with a 2:1 mix of oligo-dT and random hexamers. A synthetic immune receptor repertoire was used to gauge amplification bias, and whatever bias remained was removed computationally. As for the authors' bioinformatics: Raw reads were preprocessed to remove errors, and CDR3 was defined by IMGT conventions from the conserved cysteine to phenylalanine. Clonality was computed by normalizing Shannon entropy by log2 of the number of productive unique TCRs and subtracting the result from 1. Whether each scalp clone was CD4 or CD8 was inferred by checking scalp TCRbeta sequences against the CD4 and CD8 repertoires from sorted blood. What TCRdb holds here is the immuneACCESS table cut down to in-frame rearrangements. Part of the clones is not present; checked against another copy, under half of the missing clones reflect an unresolved V gene, and the others are unexplained. For V, J and clone size, that table is used; D and trimming come from the DNA. Present in this sample are around 140,000 clones, roughly half of which were seen just once. Together, the top ten hold less than 1% of the sample.

Comment on this clone: The specificity of this receptor is unknown. The limits of the CDR3 on the DNA are not certain, so only TCRdb's listed CDR3 is given.

This specimen's time point label, interpreted: baseline before oral tofacitinib. Peripheral blood and lesional scalp punch biopsies were obtained from patients with alopecia areata. PBMCs were isolated by density centrifugation and stained for CD3, CD4 and CD8, after which CD4+ and CD8+ T cells were sorted on a FACSAria. Reading from cysteine to phenylalanine, the CDR3 counts 13 amino acids. As encoded in the germline V gene, CDR1 is SGHTA while CDR2 is FQGTGA. The receptor comes from a human donor with alopecia areata. This receptor chain uses TRBV7-3 and TRBJ1-1. This sample comprised CD4+ T cells sorted from blood, obtained at week 0. The CDR3 sequence is CASSFGPGQEAFF.